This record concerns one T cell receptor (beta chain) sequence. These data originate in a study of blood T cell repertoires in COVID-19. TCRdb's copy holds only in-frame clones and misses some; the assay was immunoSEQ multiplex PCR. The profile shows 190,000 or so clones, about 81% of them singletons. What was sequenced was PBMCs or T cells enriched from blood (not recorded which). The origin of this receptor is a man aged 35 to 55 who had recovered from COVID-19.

The DNA for the CDR3 is TGTGCCACCAGCCGTCGGGGAGGAGGGGGGGACGAGCAGTACTTC. This codes for CATSRRGGGGDEQYF. The chain has TRBV15 and TRBJ2-7; D perhaps matches TRBD2 (7 bases). This CDR3 comprises 15 residues. Germline V gene lookup returns CDR1 LNHNV and CDR2 YYDKDF (reference sequence). V lost 5 bases and J 5 bases, leaving 19 bases between the germline ends.